This record covers a single TCR beta chain. This sample is drawn from a study of blood T cell repertoires in COVID-19. As for the study in general: The United States, Italy and Spain provided the acute and convalescent COVID-19 samples. Sample material is recorded as cDNA or gDNA derived from T cells, B-cell-depleted T cells, or PBMCs.

Germline V CDR1 and CDR2: SGHRS, YFSETQ. V was shortened by 6 bases and J by 0 bases, with 15 bases between the two germline ends. The CDR3 is 16 residues long. Authors' methods: Amplification from reference gene primers served as the basis for estimated nucleated cell counts. Clones were sequenced by immunoSEQ multiplex PCR, and TCRdb holds only the in-frame ones, with some missing. D and trimming were read from the DNA, whereas the V and J calls and clone size are those reported in that table. The sample shows around 100,000 clones, approximately 86% of them seen only once. The chain couples TRBV5-1 to TRBJ2-2; D is possibly TRBD2 (6 bases). The sequence derives from a human donor in a cohort sampled during active COVID-19. The sequenced sample was peripheral blood. The CDR3 DNA reads as TGCGCCAGCACCACACGAGGGACTTCGAACACCGGGGAGCTGTTTTTT. Amino acid sequence: CASTTRGTSNTGELFF.